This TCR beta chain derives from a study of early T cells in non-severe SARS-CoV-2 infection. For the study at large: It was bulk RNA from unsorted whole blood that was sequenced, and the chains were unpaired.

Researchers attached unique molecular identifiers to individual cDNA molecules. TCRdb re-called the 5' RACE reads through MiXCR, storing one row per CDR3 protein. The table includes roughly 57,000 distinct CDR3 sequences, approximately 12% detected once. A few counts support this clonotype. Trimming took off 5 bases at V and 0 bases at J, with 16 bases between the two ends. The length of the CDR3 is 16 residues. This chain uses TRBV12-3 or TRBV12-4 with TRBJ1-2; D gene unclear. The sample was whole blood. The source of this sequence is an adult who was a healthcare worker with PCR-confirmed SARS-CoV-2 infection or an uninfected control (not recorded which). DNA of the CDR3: TGTGCCAGCAGTCCAGCGGGAAGCATTACTAACTATGGCTACACCTTC. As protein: CASSPAGSITNYGYTF.